Below, 28 T cell receptor beta chains from the same sample are listed, as sequenced in a study of cytomegalovirus exposure and HLA in healthy donors. The PCR had 60 Vbeta and 13 Jbeta primers. The protocol was immunoSEQ multiplex PCR, while the TCRdb copy is restricted to in-frame clones and leaves out a portion. The sample gives roughly 150,000 clones, over 75% of which show up once; less than 2.5% is in the top ten. Sequenced material: PBMCs. The receptors originated from a male donor in good health and CMV-seronegative.

The chain combines TRBV19 with TRBJ2-1; 8 bases line up with TRBD1. The CDR3 totals 13 residues. V lost 3 bases to trimming and J lost 9 bases; unmatched junction nucleotides: 4. Germline V lookup: CDR1 LNHDA, CDR2 SQIVND (reference sequence). CDR3 DNA: TGTGCCAGTAGTATTCAGGGGGCAGGTGAGCAGTTCTTC. This encodes CASSIQGAGEQFF.

This chain joins TRBV6-1 and TRBJ1-4; TRBD1 matches 8 bases. The CDR3 covers 14 residues. Germline CDR1 and CDR2: MNHNS and SASEGT. Trimming at V came to 7 bases and at J to 8 bases, leaving 9 bases not matched to a gene. The chain's CDR3 is CASILDRGWEKLFF. CDR3 nucleotides: TGTGCCAGCATACTCGACAGGGGATGGGAAAAACTGTTTTTT.

V and J are TRBV4-1 and TRBJ2-3, with D possibly matching TRBD1 (6 bases). Germline V gene data show CDR1 as MGHRA and CDR2 as YSYEKL. The CDR3 spans 12 residues. V was shortened by 4 bases and J by 6 bases, with 8 bases between the two germline ends. Written as DNA, the CDR3 is TGCGCCAGCAGCCTCCAGGGGGATACGCAGTATTTT. Its protein is CASSLQGDTQYF.

V and J are TRBV30 and TRBJ1-2; D unresolved. The length of the CDR3 is 11 residues. The V gene lost 7 bases and the J gene lost 8 bases, with 14 bases spanning the gap. CDR1 and CDR2 (germline): GTSNPN, SVGIG (reference sequence). The CDR3: CALAPARGYTF. For the CDR3, the DNA is TGTGCCTTAGCCCCTGCTCGGGGCTACACCTTC.

The gene calls are TRBV19 and TRBJ1-6; D might be TRBD1 (5 bases). Per the germline V gene, CDR1 is LNHDA and CDR2 is SQIVND (reference sequence). V was cut by 3 bases and J by 7 bases, with 10 bases left in between. This CDR3 has 14 amino acids. Written as DNA, the CDR3 is TGTGCCAGTAGTATCGGGGGTAAAAATTCACCCCTCCACTTT. Translating gives CASSIGGKNSPLHF.

The chain recombines TRBV5-1 with TRBJ2-2, with 7 nucleotides matching TRBD1. CDR3 length equals 15 residues. From germline, CDR1 is SGHRS and CDR2 YFSETQ. The ends lost 4 bases at V and 2 bases at J; junction bases unmatched: 5. In nucleotides, the CDR3 is TGCGCCAGCAGCGGGGGACAGACAAACACCGGGGAGCTGTTTTTT. It translates to CASSGGQTNTGELFF.

The V gene is TRBV30, the J gene TRBJ1-1; TRBD1 aligns across 9 bases. V was pared by 7 bases and J by 1 base, with 4 bases of the junction left unmatched. Germline V gives CDR1 GTSNPN, CDR2 SVGIG (reference sequence). The CDR3 has 13 amino acids. The CDR3 is CAYRTGENTEAFF. The CDR3 nucleotides read TGTGCCTATCGGACAGGGGAGAACACTGAAGCTTTCTTT. Based on the CDR3 plus reference TRBV30 and TRBJ1-1, the full variable domain is SQTIHQWPATLVQPVGSPLSLECTVEGTSNPNLYWYRQAAGRGLQLLFYSVGIGQISSEVPQNLSASRPQDRQFILSSKKLLLSDSGFYLCAYRTGENTEAFFGQGTRLTVV.

The rearrangement joins TRBV7-6 to TRBJ2-1; 11 positions match TRBD2. This CDR3 has 16 residues. The V and J ends lost 1 base and 9 bases, in that order; junction bases with no gene match: 8. Looked up from germline, CDR1 is SGHVS and CDR2 is FNYEAQ. The CDR3, as DNA: TGTGCCAGCAGCTTAGGTCGTAGCGGGGGGGCCGGTGAGCAGTTCTTC. This translates into CASSLGRSGGAGEQFF.

The genes are TRBV30 and TRBJ2-5, with 7 bases matching TRBD1. The DNA end is more similar to TRBJ2-7, so the J call may be wrong. The CDR3 loop spans 16 amino acids. Germline CDR1 reads GTSNPN; CDR2 reads SVGIG (reference sequence). Here the CDR3 reads CAWSPLRQGYRNEQYF. The CDR3 coding sequence is TGTGCCTGGAGTCCTCTTCGACAGGGTTACCGCAACGAGCAGTACTTC.

The J gene is TRBJ1-6, the V gene TRBV10-3; D remains unclear. This CDR3 spans 14 amino acids. CDR1 is ENHRY and CDR2 is SYGVKD in the germline V gene. CDR3 DNA: TGTGCTACGACCCAGGCAGCCAATAATTCACCCCTCCACTTT. Protein: CATTQAANNSPLHF.

The chain uses TRBV30 and TRBJ1-6, with D perhaps matching TRBD1 (5 bases). V lost 0 bases and J lost 6, with 9 bases in between. The CDR3 extends over 14 amino acids. Germline V gene data show CDR1 as GTSNPN and CDR2 as SVGIG (reference sequence). The DNA of the CDR3 is TGTGCCTGGAGTGTAAGTCAGGGTAATTCACCCCTCCACTTT. Translated: CAWSVSQGNSPLHF.

Only one count was recorded for this clone. The V call is TRBV10-3, the J call TRBJ1-1; D perhaps matches TRBD1 (5 bases). The CDR3 totals 14 residues. The germline V and J ends were trimmed by 6 bases and 1 base, with 12 bases remaining between them. Germline V gene lookup returns CDR1 ENHRY and CDR2 SYGVKD. The CDR3 sequence is CAISSGGENTEAFF. As DNA, the CDR3 is TGTGCCATCAGCTCGGGGGGGGAGAACACTGAAGCTTTCTTT.

The chain employs TRBV5-1 and TRBJ2-1, with 8 bases fitting TRBD2. The ends lost 0 bases at V and 9 bases at J; junction bases unmatched: 8. CDR1 and CDR2 from the germline V gene are SGHRS and YFSETQ. This CDR3 region has 15 residues. The CDR3: CASSLAPGGAREQFF. DNA for the CDR3: TGCGCCAGCAGCTTGGCCCCCGGGGGGGCCCGTGAGCAGTTCTTC.

This sequence joins TRBV7-9 and TRBJ1-1; tentatively, D is TRBD1 (5 bases). The CDR3 covers 12 residues. Between the trimmed V and J ends, which lost 1 base and 9 bases, there was a span of 9 bases. CDR1 is SEHNR and CDR2 is FQNEAQ in the germline V gene (reference sequence). DNA for the CDR3: TGTGCCAGCAGCTTAGAGGGGCGCAAAGCTTTCTTT. Its protein is CASSLEGRKAFF.

V gene TRBV5-1 combines with J gene TRBJ1-1, with TRBD1 identical over 10 bases. The germline V gene has CDR1 SGHRS and CDR2 YFSETQ. With V trimmed by 1 base and J by 12 bases, 12 bases remained unmatched. This CDR3 is 15 amino acids long. CDR3 DNA sequence: TGCGCCAGCAGCTTGACCATAGGACAGGGGGACCGGACTTTCTTT. Protein: CASSLTIGQGDRTFF.

This clone was seen once. At the DNA level, this CDR3 is encoded by other sequences in the same sample as well. The V and J genes are TRBV9 and TRBJ1-1, with D tentatively TRBD1 (5 bases). The CDR3 length is 15 residues. The ends were cut back, 0 bases at V and 0 bases at J, with 9 bases in the middle. Germline-derived CDR1 and CDR2 are SGDLS and YYNGEE. The CDR3 DNA reads TGTGCCAGCAGCGTAGGGGGCAGGATGAACACTGAAGCTTTCTTT. It codes for CASSVGGRMNTEAFF.

This sequence joins TRBV7-9 and TRBJ1-1; D unclear. The CDR3 spans 13 residues. Germline V CDR1 and CDR2: SEHNR, FQNEAQ (reference sequence). V lost 5 bases and J lost 1, with 8 bases in between. CDR3 sequence: CASSLQRNTEAFF. DNA for the CDR3: TGTGCCAGCAGCCTACAGAGGAACACTGAAGCTTTCTTT. The whole variable domain, remainder taken from reference TRBV7-9 and TRBJ1-1, is DTGVSQNPRHKITKRGQNVTFRCDPISEHNRLYWYRQTLGQGPEFLTYFQNEAQLEKSRLLSDRFSAERPKGSFSTLEIQRTEQGDSAMYLCASSLQRNTEAFFGQGTRLTVV.

CDR3 protein: CASSATGSYEQYF. The DNA of the CDR3 is TGCGCCAGCAGTGCCACGGGGTCCTACGAGCAGTACTTC. This chain joins TRBV10-1 and TRBJ2-5, with TRBD2 as a possible D gene (5 bases). The J call may be incorrect, as the DNA end agrees better with TRBJ2-7. Germline CDR1 and CDR2: WNHNN and SYGVQD (reference sequence). This CDR3 has 13 amino acids.

The chain recombines TRBV5-4 with TRBJ2-2; possibly TRBD1 for D (6 bases). Per germline, CDR1 SGHNT and CDR2 YYREEE (reference sequence). CDR3 size: 15 residues. Trimming cost V 5 bases and J 2 bases, with 13 bases left between them. CDR3 sequence (DNA): TGTGCCAGCAGTCGGGACATTTTAAACACCGGGGAGCTGTTTTTT. This gives the protein CASSRDILNTGELFF. Full variable domain (outside the CDR3, taken from reference TRBV5-4 and TRBJ2-2): ETGVTQSPTHLIKTRGQQVTLRCSSQSGHNTVSWYQQALGQGPQFIFQYYREEENGRGNFPPRFSGLQFPNYSSELNVNALELDDSALYLCASSRDILNTGELFFGEGSRLTVL.

The CDR3 loop is CASSPRDRGPNEQFF. The DNA for the CDR3 is TGTGCCAGTAGTCCTCGGGACAGGGGGCCGAATGAGCAGTTCTTC. V usage is TRBV19 and J usage is TRBJ2-1; 12 bases line up with TRBD1. The CDR3 runs 15 residues. Germline lookup yields CDR1 LNHDA and CDR2 SQIVND (reference sequence). V was pared by 5 bases and J by 7 bases, with 6 bases of the junction left unmatched. The full variable domain, its missing parts supplied by reference TRBV19 and TRBJ2-1, is DGGITQSPKYLFRKEGQNVTLSCEQNLNHDAMYWYRQDPGQGLRLIYYSQIVNDFQKGDIAEGYSVSREKKESFPLTVTSAQKNPTAFYLCASSPRDRGPNEQFFGPGTRLTVL.

This clone was picked up one time. The chain recombines TRBV29-1 with TRBJ2-3; TRBD2 aligns across 16 bases. The CDR3 length is 18 residues. The germline CDR1 and CDR2 sequences are SQVTM and ANQGSEA. After removal of 3 bases from V and 4 bases from J, the junction contained 10 bases not matched to a gene. The CDR3 sequence is CSVDPGTSGGARADTQYF. The CDR3 DNA sequence: TGCAGCGTTGACCCGGGGACTAGCGGGGGGGCCCGCGCAGATACGCAGTATTTT.

The genes are TRBV6-5 and TRBJ2-7, with TRBD1 as a possible D gene (6 bases). This CDR3 is 14 amino acids long. The germline V and J ends were trimmed by 0 bases and 0 bases, with 6 bases remaining between them. The germline gives CDR1 MNHEY, CDR2 SVGAGI. CDR3: CASSYSDSSYEQYF. The CDR3 DNA reads as TGTGCCAGCAGTTACTCGGACAGCTCCTACGAGCAGTACTTC.

V and J are TRBV11-2 and TRBJ2-3; no clear D. This CDR3 comprises 10 residues. The V gene lost 8 bases and the J gene lost 4 bases, with 4 bases spanning the gap. CDR1 and CDR2 (germline): SGHAT, FQNNGV. CDR3 coding DNA: TGTGCCAGCTATTCAGATACGCAGTATTTT. Translated, it gives CASYSDTQYF.

This chain connects TRBV5-1 to TRBJ2-1; TRBD1 is a possible D gene (6 bases). The CDR3 sequence is 15 residues long. V was clipped by 0 bases and J by 4 bases, with 11 bases between them. The V gene's germline CDR1 is SGHRS and CDR2 YFSETQ. The CDR3 DNA reads as TGCGCCAGCAGCTTGGACGGACAGACGTACAATGAGCAGTTCTTC. Translating it yields CASSLDGQTYNEQFF.

The V call is TRBV10-3, the J call TRBJ2-2; 7 nucleotides match TRBD2. The CDR3 extends over 13 amino acids. With V trimmed by 8 bases and J by 6 bases, 6 bases remained unmatched. CDR1 and CDR2 from the germline V gene are ENHRY and SYGVKD. The chain's CDR3 is CAIGGGAPGELFF. CDR3 DNA: TGTGCCATCGGCGGGGGAGCCCCCGGGGAGCTGTTTTTT.

V gene TRBV27 combines with J gene TRBJ1-1, with D possibly being TRBD1 (5 bases). CDR1 is MNHEY, CDR2 SMNVEV, per germline (reference sequence). The CDR3 sequence is 13 residues long. The V end lost 11 bases, the J end lost 3 bases, and 16 bases lay between the germline ends. CDR3 in DNA: TGTGCCTCCCATCTGGGGCCTTACACTGAAGCTTTCTTT. This codes for CASHLGPYTEAFF.

There are a few counts of this clone. The chain is built from TRBV11-3 and TRBJ2-5; the D is unclear. Germline assignment: CDR1 SGHNT and CDR2 YENEEA. This CDR3 spans 12 amino acids. Trimming removed 2 bases at V and 5 bases at J, with 6 bases between. The CDR3 protein is CASSLIGETQYF. As DNA, the CDR3 is TGTGCCAGCAGCTTAATCGGGGAGACCCAGTACTTC.

J is TRBJ2-5 and V is TRBV7-2; D not certain. This CDR3 is 13 amino acids long. V was trimmed by 3 bases and J by 5 bases, leaving 10 bases between them. Germline CDR1 reads SGHTA; CDR2 reads FQGNSA. CDR3 protein: CASSFTIGETQYF. The CDR3 coding sequence is TGTGCCAGCAGCTTTACGATCGGGGAGACCCAGTACTTC.